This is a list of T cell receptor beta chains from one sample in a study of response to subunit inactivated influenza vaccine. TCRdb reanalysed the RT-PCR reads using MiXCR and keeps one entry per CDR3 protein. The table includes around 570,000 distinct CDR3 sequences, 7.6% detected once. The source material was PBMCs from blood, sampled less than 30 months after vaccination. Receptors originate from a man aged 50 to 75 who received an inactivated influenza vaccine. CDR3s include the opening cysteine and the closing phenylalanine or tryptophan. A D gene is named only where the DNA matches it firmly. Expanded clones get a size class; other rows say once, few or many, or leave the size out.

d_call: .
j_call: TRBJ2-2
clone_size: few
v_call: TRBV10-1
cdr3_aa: CASEAGVTGELFF
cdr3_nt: TGCGCCAGCGAAGCAGGGGTCACCGGGGAGCTGTTTTTT

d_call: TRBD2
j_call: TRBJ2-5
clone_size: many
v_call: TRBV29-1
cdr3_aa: CSVEDGLAGYQFGTQYF
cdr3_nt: TGCAGCGTTGAAGATGGACTAGCGGGATACCAATTTGGGACCCAGTACTTC

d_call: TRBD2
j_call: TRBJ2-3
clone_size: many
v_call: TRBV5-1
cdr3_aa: CASSLNWASGSTYTQYF
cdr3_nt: TGCGCCAGCAGTCTCAATTGGGCTAGCGGGAGTACGTATACGCAGTATTTT

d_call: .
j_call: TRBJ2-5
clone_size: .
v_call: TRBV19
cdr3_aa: CASSPGQLGKETQYF
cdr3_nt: TGTGCCAGTAGTCCGGGACAATTGGGTAAAGAGACCCAGTACTTC

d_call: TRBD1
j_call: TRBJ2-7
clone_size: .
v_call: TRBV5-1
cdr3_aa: CASSSSRGQGYEQYF
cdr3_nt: TGCGCCAGCAGTTCCTCTAGGGGACAGGGCTACGAGCAGTACTTC

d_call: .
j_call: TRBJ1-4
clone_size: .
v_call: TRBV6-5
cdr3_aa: CASSSRTVPGEKLFF
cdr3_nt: TGTGCCAGCAGTTCGCGGACCGTACCTGGTGAAAAACTGTTTTTT

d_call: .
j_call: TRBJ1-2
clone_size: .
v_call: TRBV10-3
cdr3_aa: CAISDQGYGYTF
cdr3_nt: TGTGCCATCAGTGACCAGGGGTATGGCTACACCTTC

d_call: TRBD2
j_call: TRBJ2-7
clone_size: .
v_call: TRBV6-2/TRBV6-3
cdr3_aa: CASSLSIRLAVNSYEQYF
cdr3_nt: TGTGCCAGCAGCCTTTCTATCCGACTAGCGGTCAACTCCTACGAGCAGTACTTC

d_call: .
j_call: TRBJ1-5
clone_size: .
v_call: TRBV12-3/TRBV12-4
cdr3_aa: CASSFGGTNQPQHF
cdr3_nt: TGTGCCAGCAGTTTCGGGGGGACTAATCAGCCCCAGCATTTT

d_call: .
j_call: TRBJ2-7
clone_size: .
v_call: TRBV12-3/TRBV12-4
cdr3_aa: CASSSTGTGQVSYEQYF
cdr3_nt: TGTGCCAGCAGCTCTACCGGAACGGGACAAGTCTCCTACGAGCAGTACTTC

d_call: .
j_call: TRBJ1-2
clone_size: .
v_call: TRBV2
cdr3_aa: CASSEEGRGVGYTF
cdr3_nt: TGTGCCAGCAGTGAAGAAGGGAGGGGGGTTGGCTACACCTTC

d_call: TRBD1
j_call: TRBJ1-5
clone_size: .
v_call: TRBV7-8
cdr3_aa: CASSLPGQLNQPQHF
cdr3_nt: TGTGCCAGCAGCTTACCGGGACAGCTAAATCAGCCCCAGCATTTT

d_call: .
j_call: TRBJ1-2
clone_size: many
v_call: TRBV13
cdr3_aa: CASSRGRNGYTF
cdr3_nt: TGTGCCAGCAGCCGGGGACGGAATGGCTACACCTTC

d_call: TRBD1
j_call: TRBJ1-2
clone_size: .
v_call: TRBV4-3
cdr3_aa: CASSQVPGTGVGGYTF
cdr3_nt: TGCGCCAGCAGCCAAGTCCCCGGGACAGGGGTAGGGGGCTACACCTTC

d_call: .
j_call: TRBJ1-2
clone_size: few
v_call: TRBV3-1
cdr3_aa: CASSQEGALGYTF
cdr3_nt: TGTGCCAGCAGCCAAGAGGGGGCGCTTGGCTACACCTTC

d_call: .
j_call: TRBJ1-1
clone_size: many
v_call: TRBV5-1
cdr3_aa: CASSIRGDTEAFF
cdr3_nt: TGCGCCAGCAGCATCAGGGGTGACACTGAAGCTTTCTTT

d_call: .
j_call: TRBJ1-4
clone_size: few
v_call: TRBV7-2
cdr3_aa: CASSRAGEKLFF
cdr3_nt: TGTGCCAGCAGCCGCGCTGGGGAAAAACTGTTTTTT

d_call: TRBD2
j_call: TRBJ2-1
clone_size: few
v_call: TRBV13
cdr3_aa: CASSSRSGTRNNEQFF
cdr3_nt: TGTGCCAGCAGCTCTAGGAGCGGGACTAGGAACAATGAGCAGTTCTTC

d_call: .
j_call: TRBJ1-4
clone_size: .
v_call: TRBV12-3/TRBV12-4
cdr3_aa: CTSSSSYDVGWTNEKLFF
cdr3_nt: TGTACCAGCAGTTCATCATATGATGTGGGGTGGACTAATGAAAAACTGTTTTTT

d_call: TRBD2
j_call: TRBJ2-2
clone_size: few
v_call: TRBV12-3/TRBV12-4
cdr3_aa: CASISLGIWRELNTGELFF
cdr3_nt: TGTGCCAGCATCTCCCTGGGGATCTGGCGGGAGTTGAACACCGGGGAGCTGTTTTTT

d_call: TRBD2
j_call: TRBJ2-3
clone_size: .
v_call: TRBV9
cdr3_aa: CASSAGLAGPDTQYF
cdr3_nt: TGTGCCAGCAGCGCGGGACTAGCGGGACCAGATACGCAGTATTTT

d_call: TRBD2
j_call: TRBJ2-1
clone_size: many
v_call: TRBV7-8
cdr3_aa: CASSLVSGGTNEQFF
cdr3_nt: TGTGCCAGCAGCTTAGTGAGCGGGGGGACCAATGAGCAGTTCTTC

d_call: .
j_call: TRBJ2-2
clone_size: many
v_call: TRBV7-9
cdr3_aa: CASSPQSPNTGELFF
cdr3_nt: TGTGCCAGCAGCCCACAGTCCCCGAACACCGGGGAGCTGTTTTTT

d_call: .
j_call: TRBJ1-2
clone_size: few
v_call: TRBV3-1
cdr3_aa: CASSHTGPGGYTF
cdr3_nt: TGTGCCAGCAGCCATACGGGACCGGGCGGCTACACCTTC

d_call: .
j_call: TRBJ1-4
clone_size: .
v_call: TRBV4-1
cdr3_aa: CASSLRTVATNEKLFF
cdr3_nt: TGCGCCAGCAGCCTCCGGACGGTGGCAACTAATGAAAAACTGTTTTTT

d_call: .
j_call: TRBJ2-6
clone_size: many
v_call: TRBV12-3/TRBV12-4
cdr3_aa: CASSFVGANVLTF
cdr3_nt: TGTGCCAGCAGTTTTGTTGGGGCCAACGTCCTGACTTTC

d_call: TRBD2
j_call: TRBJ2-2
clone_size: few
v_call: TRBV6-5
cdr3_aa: CASSSLAGAGSGELFF
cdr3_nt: TGTGCCAGCAGTTCCCTGGCGGGAGCTGGATCCGGGGAGCTGTTTTTT

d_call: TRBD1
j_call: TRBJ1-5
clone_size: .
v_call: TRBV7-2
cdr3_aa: CASSLGGTGGGFPPQHF
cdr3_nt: TGTGCCAGCAGCCTAGGGGGGACAGGGGGCGGTTTTCCGCCCCAGCATTTT

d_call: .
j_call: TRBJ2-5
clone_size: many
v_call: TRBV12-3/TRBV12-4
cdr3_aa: CASSLGDTIRAQETQYF
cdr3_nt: TGTGCCAGCAGTTTAGGGGACACCATTAGGGCCCAAGAGACCCAGTACTTC